This TCR beta chain derives from a study of cytomegalovirus exposure and HLA in healthy donors listed by TCRdb under 2017. Regarding the study in general: An earlier analysis of under 600 of the donors reported 250 to 300 Gb of sequence data and around 110 million unique TCR beta sequences from 150 million to 200 million T cells. Roughly 310 gigabases of sequencing data and tens of millions of unique TCR sequences were included in an early release covering about 700 HLA-typed donors. Among the roughly 400 genotyped donors, around 81% belonged to the genetic ancestry cluster associated with self-reported Caucasian donors. The study aimed to test whether signatures of past pathogen exposure could be identified by cataloging public T cell receptors. The study profiled the T cell repertoires of 500 to 800 subjects by immunosequencing and related them to cytomegalovirus serostatus. In addition to the first cohort of several hundred subjects, a separate validation cohort of approximately 130 different subjects was used. To predict cytomegalovirus infection status, the study brought together high-throughput TCR immunosequencing, statistical association of individual TCRs with disease status, and machine learning. To study patterns of TCR occurrence, a later analysis re-analyzed previously published TCR beta repertoires from 550 to 800 donors and added high-resolution HLA genotyping. In the later analysis, no new phenotypic data were used to find candidate immune exposures; instead, reliance was placed on TCR beta sequences and their occurrence across donors. An earlier analysis of approximately 630 of the donors applied high-throughput TCR beta sequencing to assess whether each TCR beta V gene segment acted as functional or pseudogenic. Donor age, sex, ethnicity and CMV serostatus were collected together with the repertoire data. A later genetic analysis took genome-wide SNP genotypes for 398 of the 666 donors and used that subset as a discovery cohort. All discovery cohort repertoires had been generated on a single sequencing platform. HLA typing covered class I and class II loci at four-digit resolution. Typing coverage differed by locus: A, B, C, DRB1 and DQB1 were typed in roughly 620-630 donors, DQA1 in approximately 520, DPA1 in around 580, and DPB1 in roughly 450. Because of strong linkage in the cohort, roughly five DR-DQ haplotypes were treated as single units for association and clustering. On average, around 240,000 unique TCR beta nucleotide sequences were sequenced per donor among roughly 430 genotyped donors of the cohort, with roughly 19% of those sequences being non-productive. Study-wide findings and limitations: Some IMGT-functional V segments, including TRBV6-2 and TRBV6-3, could not be distinguished by the 87-base-pair reads and were therefore excluded. An earlier analysis of roughly 570 of the donors showed that most TCR beta V segments appeared in productive rearrangements either about 87% or about 30% of the time, which broadly matched IMGT annotations. For the cohort, immune exposure information was limited to CMV serostatus. Linkage disequilibrium might explain the correlated functional status among segregating V segments, but an unknown experimental factor could not be ruled out. At a false discovery rate of 0.05, a later analysis linked under 20,000 TCR beta sequences to specific HLA alleles. In a later analysis, HLA-associated TCR beta chains showed more clonal expansion and lower generation probabilities than non-associated chains that were equally common. The study listed approximately 150 TCR beta chains as associated with cytomegalovirus. The authors suggested that the approach could potentially be generalized to other disease states and immunological phenotypes. The earlier analysis of some 560 of the donors excluded seventeen rarely observed V segments, including chromosome 9 orphons, because counts were too low. According to a later genetic analysis, donors in an Asian-associated ancestry cluster had fewer N-insertions in productive TCRs than the approximately 650-donor mean. While some public TCRs were present in many individuals, most TCR sequences turned up only very rarely across donors. Presence/absence analyses assumed roughly uniform sequencing depth across donors, an assumption that may not hold. In a later analysis, TCR association rates were found to vary across HLA loci, with the most associated TCRs seen for DRB1 alleles and the fewest for HLA-C alleles. A further reported finding was that TCR beta sequences accurately predicted the HLA-A and HLA-B alleles for most subjects in the first cohort. Because some donors lacked HLA typing at each locus, the association tests relied only on the typed subset. The classifier was reported to diagnose cytomegalovirus status with high specificity and sensitivity in both the original and validation cohorts. When HLA alleles, especially DR and DQ, strongly co-occurred, TCR associations were difficult to assign to individual alleles. A later analysis reported that several top co-occurrence clusters appeared linked to parvovirus B19, influenza, CMV and Epstein-Barr virus. According to a later analysis, most CMV-associated TCR beta chains appeared to be HLA-restricted, and the HLA associations seemed to be driven largely by CMV exposure. A cluster of highly shared sequence variants was judged likely to be a technical artifact of the sequencing pipeline. A few of the identified cytomegalovirus-associated TCR beta chains were confirmed in vitro to be specific for cytomegalovirus antigens. V-gene and J-gene trimming of TCR beta chains was associated with a missense DCLRE1C variant in a later genetic analysis, and the association was replicated in an independent cohort. In this cohort, only TCR beta chains were sequenced, and detectable features were limited by the absence of alpha or paired-chain data.

Concerning this clone itself: Its antigen is currently not known. Qualities for individual bases were not recorded, and no much larger clone is one base off.

CDR3 length: 16 amino acids, cysteine to phenylalanine. The retained sequence is limited to the CDR3, 48 bases, with the frame set at the first base. At the junction V is shortened by 6 bases and J by 1 base; bases outside the gene matches: 11. The germline V gene supplies CDR1 SGHTA and CDR2 FQGNSA. The cohort was made up of roughly 670 healthy bone marrow donors. At the time of sampling, all cohort members were nominally healthy, though unrecorded immune exposures were likely present. The donor tested CMV seropositive and was one of the 289 seropositive cohort members. A peripheral blood sample was provided by each donor, and peripheral blood mononuclear cells were used for TCR beta sequencing. Genomic DNA extraction from the blood cell samples was performed with the Qiagen DNeasy Blood Extraction Kit. The library was produced with the immunoSEQ multiplex PCR assay. For the multiplex PCR, a mixture combining 60 forward primers for TCR Vbeta segments and 13 reverse primers for TCR Jbeta segments was used. A multiplex PCR assay on genomic DNA amplified the CDR3 region of rearranged TCR beta genes. The Illumina HiSeq System was used to sequence the amplified TCR beta libraries as 87-base-pair reads. Per the source publication's procedure: Across the 700 or so repertoires, a later analysis counted 80 million or so unique TCR beta chains, some 11 million of which were shared by at least two donors. Raw reads were error-corrected and collapsed into unique sequences with a nearest-neighbor algorithm that merged closely related sequences to remove PCR and sequencing errors. V, D and J gene segments were assigned by aligning CDR3 sequences to IMGT reference sequences. For a sequence to be retained, a match of at least six nucleotides to both a V gene segment and a J gene segment was required. Rearrangements were classified as productive when the CDR3 lacked stop codons and remained in frame with V and J, and all other rearrangements were classified as non-productive. Following IMGT convention, CDR3 was defined as the stretch from the second conserved V-encoded cysteine to the conserved J-encoded phenylalanine. The earlier analysis of about 640 of the donors excluded any sequence lacking an unambiguous match to a single V gene segment. An earlier analysis of several hundred of the donors classified V segments as functional when productive rearrangements were above 56.7% and as segregating when the standard deviation between donors was above 5%. A statistical classification framework was built to diagnose cytomegalovirus status from the catalog of TCR beta chain sequences. In a later analysis, V and J genes were assigned by comparing TCR nucleotide sequences against IMGT/GENE-DB human TR gene sequences. The TCRdist pipeline was used in a later analysis to assign CDR3 sequences and most-parsimonious VDJ recombination scenarios. In a later analysis, each TCR beta chain was defined by its CDR3 amino acid sequence together with its V-gene family, and reads without a unique V-gene family were excluded. A later analysis removed roughly 590 highly shared, low-generation-probability nucleotide sequences to deal with suspected cross-contamination and a sequencing artifact. A later analysis calculated a clonal expansion index for each public chain from normalized within-repertoire ranks of inferred template counts. In a later analysis, generation probabilities were computed with a VDJ recombination model fitted to out-of-frame rearrangements, and the resulting probabilities were checked against IGoR. Hypergeometric tests were used in a later analysis to score TCR-TCR, TCR-HLA and TCR-CMV co-occurrence, with a repertoire-size bias correction applied to the TCR pairs. To estimate false discovery rates, a later analysis permuted the HLA or CMV assignments 20 times. In a later analysis, co-occurring TCRs were grouped using DBSCAN, with TCRdist sequence similarity added in when clustering inside HLA-allele-positive subsets. For co-occurrence clustering, repertoires with fewer than 30,000 or more than 120,000 public chains were excluded, along with about five repertoires with anomalous nucleotide sharing. TCRdb retrieved this table from immuneACCESS and kept in-frame rearrangements only. Not all clones are present; in checked studies, unresolved V genes account for under half, and no reason is known for the remainder. V, J and clone size reflect that table, while D and trimming were determined from the DNA. The sample data list more than 150,000 clones, and over 60% of these were observed just once. Around 15% of the sample is taken by the ten largest.

The rearranged chain carries TRBV7-2 and TRBJ2-5; TRBD1 matches 7 bases in the middle. This TCR was sampled from a man aged 50-59 years in good health and CMV-seropositive. Sequenced material: PBMCs. The nucleotides are TGTGCCAGCAGGACAGGGCAAGTCCGTTCCCAAGAGACCCAGTACTTC. The encoded protein is CASRTGQVRSQETQYF.